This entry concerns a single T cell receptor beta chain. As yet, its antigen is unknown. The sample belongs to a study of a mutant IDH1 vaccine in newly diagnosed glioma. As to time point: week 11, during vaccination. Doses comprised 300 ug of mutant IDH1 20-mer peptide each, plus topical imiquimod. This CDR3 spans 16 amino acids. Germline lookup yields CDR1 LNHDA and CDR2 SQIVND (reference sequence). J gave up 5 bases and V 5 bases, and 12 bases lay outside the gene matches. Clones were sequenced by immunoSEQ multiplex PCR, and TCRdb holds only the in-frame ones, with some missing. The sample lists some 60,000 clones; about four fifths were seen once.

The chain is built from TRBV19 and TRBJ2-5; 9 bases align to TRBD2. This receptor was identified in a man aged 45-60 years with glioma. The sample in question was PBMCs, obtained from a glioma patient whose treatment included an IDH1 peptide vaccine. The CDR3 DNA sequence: TGTGCCAGTAGTGTTAGCGGGAGCCTTGTTAGGGAGACCCAGTACTTC. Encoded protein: CASSVSGSLVRETQYF.